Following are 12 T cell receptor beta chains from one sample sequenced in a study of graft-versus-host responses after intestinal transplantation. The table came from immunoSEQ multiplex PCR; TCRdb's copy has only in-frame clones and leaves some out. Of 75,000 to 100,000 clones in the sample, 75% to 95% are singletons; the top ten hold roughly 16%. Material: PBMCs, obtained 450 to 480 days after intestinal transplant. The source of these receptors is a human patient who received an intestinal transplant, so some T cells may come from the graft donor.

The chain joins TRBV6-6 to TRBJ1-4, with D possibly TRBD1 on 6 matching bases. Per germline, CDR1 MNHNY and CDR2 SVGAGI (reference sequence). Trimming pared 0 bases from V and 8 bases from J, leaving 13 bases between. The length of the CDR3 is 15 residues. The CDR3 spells CASSYSWDNKEKLFF. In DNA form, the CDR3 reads TGTGCCAGCAGTTACTCTTGGGACAATAAAGAAAAACTGTTTTTT.

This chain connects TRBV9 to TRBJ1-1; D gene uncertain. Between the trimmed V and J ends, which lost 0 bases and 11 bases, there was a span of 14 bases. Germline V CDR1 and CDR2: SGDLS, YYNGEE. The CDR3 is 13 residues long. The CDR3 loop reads CASSVGAGSFAFF. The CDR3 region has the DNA TGTGCCAGCAGCGTAGGGGCGGGGTCCTTCGCTTTCTTT.

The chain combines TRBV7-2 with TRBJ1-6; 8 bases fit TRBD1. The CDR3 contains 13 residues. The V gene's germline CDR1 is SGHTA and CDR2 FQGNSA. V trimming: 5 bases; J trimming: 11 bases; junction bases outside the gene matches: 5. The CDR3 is CASSPRQGTPLHF. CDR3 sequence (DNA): TGTGCCAGCAGCCCTCGACAGGGGACACCCCTCCACTTT.

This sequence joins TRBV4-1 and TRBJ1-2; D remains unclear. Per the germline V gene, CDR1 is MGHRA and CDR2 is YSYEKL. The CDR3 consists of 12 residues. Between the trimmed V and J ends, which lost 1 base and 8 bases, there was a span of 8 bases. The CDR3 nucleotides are TGCGCCAGCAGCCAAGGGGCCAGCGGCTACACCTTC. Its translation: CASSQGASGYTF.

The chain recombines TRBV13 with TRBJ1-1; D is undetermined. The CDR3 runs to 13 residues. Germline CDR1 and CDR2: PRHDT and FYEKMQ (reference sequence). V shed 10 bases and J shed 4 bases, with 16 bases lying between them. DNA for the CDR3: TGTGCCACCCTTGGGCTTAGCTCCACTGAAGCTTTCTTT. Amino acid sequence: CATLGLSSTEAFF.

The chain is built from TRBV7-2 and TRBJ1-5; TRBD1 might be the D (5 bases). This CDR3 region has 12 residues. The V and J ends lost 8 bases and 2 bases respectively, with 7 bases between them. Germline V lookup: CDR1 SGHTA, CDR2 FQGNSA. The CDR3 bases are TGTGCCAGCGGGGGAGGCAATCAGCCCCAGCATTTT. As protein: CASGGGNQPQHF.

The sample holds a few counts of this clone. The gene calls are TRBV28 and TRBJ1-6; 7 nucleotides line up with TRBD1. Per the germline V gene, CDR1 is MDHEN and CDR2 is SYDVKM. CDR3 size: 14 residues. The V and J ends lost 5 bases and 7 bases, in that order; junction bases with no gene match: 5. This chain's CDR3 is CASSTDRANSPLHF. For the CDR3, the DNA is TGTGCCAGCAGTACCGACAGGGCCAATTCACCCCTCCACTTT.

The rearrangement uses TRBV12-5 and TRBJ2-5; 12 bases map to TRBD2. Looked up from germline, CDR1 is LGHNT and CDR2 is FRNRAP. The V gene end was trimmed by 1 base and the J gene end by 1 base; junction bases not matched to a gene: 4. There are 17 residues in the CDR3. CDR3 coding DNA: TGTGCTAGTGGTTTGGCCGTACTAGCGGGGGGCCAAGAGACCCAGTACTTC. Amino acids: CASGLAVLAGGQETQYF.

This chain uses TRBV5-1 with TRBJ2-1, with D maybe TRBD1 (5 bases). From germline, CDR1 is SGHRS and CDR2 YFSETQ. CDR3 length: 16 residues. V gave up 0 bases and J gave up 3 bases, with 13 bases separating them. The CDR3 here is CASSLGTNYFYNEQFF. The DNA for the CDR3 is TGCGCCAGCAGCTTGGGGACAAACTACTTCTACAATGAGCAGTTCTTC.

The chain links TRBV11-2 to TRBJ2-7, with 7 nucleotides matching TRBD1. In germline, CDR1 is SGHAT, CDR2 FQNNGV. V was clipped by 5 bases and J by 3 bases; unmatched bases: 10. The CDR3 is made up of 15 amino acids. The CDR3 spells CASSTPGDRGYEQYF. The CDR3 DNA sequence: TGTGCCAGCAGCACCCCCGGGGACAGAGGCTACGAGCAGTACTTC.

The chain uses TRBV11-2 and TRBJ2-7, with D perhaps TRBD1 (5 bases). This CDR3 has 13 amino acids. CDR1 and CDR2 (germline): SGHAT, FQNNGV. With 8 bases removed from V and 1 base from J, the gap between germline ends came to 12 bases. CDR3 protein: CASGRQQSYEQYF. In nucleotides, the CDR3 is TGTGCCAGCGGAAGACAGCAGTCCTACGAGCAGTACTTC.

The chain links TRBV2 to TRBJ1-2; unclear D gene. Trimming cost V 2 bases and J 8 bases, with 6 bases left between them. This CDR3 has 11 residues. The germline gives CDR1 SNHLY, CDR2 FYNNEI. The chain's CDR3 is CASSELGGYTF. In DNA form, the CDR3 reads TGTGCCAGCAGTGAACTGGGGGGCTACACCTTC.